The rows below give T cell receptor beta chains drawn from one sample of a study of control samples from healthy donors and cancer patients. Using immunoSEQ multiplex PCR, the repertoire was profiled, and TCRdb retains in-frame clones only, with some absent. Of some 120,000 clones listed, 88% are singletons. Sequencing was performed on blood. The source is a woman in her seventies in good health. CDR3s include the opening cysteine and the closing phenylalanine or tryptophan. The D gene is left open where the match is weak. Expanded clones get a size class; other rows say once, few or many, or leave the size out.

d_call	clone_size	v_call	j_call	cdr3_nt	cdr3_aa
TRBD1	once	TRBV19	TRBJ1-1	TGTGCCAGTAGTATCTTGGCAGGGGGCGGCAGGGGGACTGAAGCTTTCTTT	CASSILAGGGRGTEAFF
TRBD2	NA	TRBV5-1	TRBJ2-1	TGCGCCAGCAGTTTAGCGGGTTTCTCCTACAATGAGCAGTTCTTC	CASSLAGFSYNEQFF
TRBD1	NA	TRBV9	TRBJ2-1	TGTGCCAGCAGCGCAAGGACAGGGCGAAGCAATGAGCAGTTCTTC	CASSARTGRSNEQFF
TRBD2	NA	TRBV10-1	TRBJ2-3	TGCGTCAGCAGTGAGTATACTAGCGAGACCCCAGATACGCAGTATTTT	CVSSEYTSETPDTQYF
NA	NA	TRBV18	TRBJ2-3	TGTGCCAGCTCACCAAGTACGGGCGCAGATACGCAGTATTTT	CASSPSTGADTQYF
NA	NA	TRBV4-2	TRBJ2-6	TGTGCCAGCAGCCAAGAGCCGGCTGGGAGCGGGGCCAACGTCCTGACTTTC	CASSQEPAGSGANVLTF
TRBD2	NA	TRBV6-1	TRBJ2-7	TGTGCCAGCAGCGAACTAGCGGGGGTCAGCTCCTACGAGCAGTACTTC	CASSELAGVSSYEQYF
TRBD1	NA	TRBV6-5	TRBJ1-1	TGTGCCAGCAGTTACGGGACAGGGATTAACACTGAAGCTTTCTTT	CASSYGTGINTEAFF
NA	NA	TRBV5-5	TRBJ1-1	TGTGCCAGCGGATATATGAACACTGAAGCTTTCTTT	CASGYMNTEAFF
NA	NA	TRBV6-5	TRBJ1-2	TGTGCCAGCCGGGGCCCACCCCTACATGGCTACACCTTC	CASRGPPLHGYTF
NA	few	TRBV5-6	TRBJ1-1	TGTGCCAGCCTGCACGGCAGGAACACTGAAGCTTTCTTT	CASLHGRNTEAFF
NA	NA	TRBV10-3	TRBJ2-7	TGTGCCATCAGTGAGTCCCTTAGCTCCTACGAGCAGTACTTC	CAISESLSSYEQYF
NA	NA	TRBV19	TRBJ2-5	TGTGCCAGTAGTATCGGTCTCCCCAAAGAGACCCAGTACTTC	CASSIGLPKETQYF
NA	NA	TRBV3-1/TRBV3-2	TRBJ2-7	TGTGCCAGCAGCCAAGGGGGGACCGAGCAGTACTTC	CASSQGGTEQYF
NA	NA	TRBV4-3	TRBJ2-7	TGCGCCAGCAGCCAAGATAAAGGGACCAAACTATACGAGCAGTACTTC	CASSQDKGTKLYEQYF
TRBD2	NA	TRBV12-5	TRBJ2-7	TGTGCTAGTGGCTCCCCTACCGGCGGGGGGGAAGTCGAGCAGTACTTC	CASGSPTGGGEVEQYF
NA	NA	TRBV12-3/TRBV12-4	TRBJ2-5	TGTGCCAGCAGGCACGAGTCCCAAGAGACCCAGTACTTC	CASRHESQETQYF
NA	NA	TRBV2	TRBJ1-1	TGTGCCAGCAGTCATCAGGGTCCTGAAGCTTTCTTT	CASSHQGPEAFF
NA	NA	TRBV7-2	TRBJ2-7	TGTGCCAGCAGCTCCCCAGACGCCACCTACGAGCAGTACTTC	CASSSPDATYEQYF
TRBD2	NA	TRBV14	TRBJ2-5	TGTGCCAGCAGCCCCGGGGGGGCCCAGTACTTC	CASSPGGAQYF
NA	NA	TRBV29-1	TRBJ1-3	TGCAGCGCCTCGGTCACAGGAAACACCATATATTTT	CSASVTGNTIYF
NA	NA	TRBV19	TRBJ1-5	TGTGCCAGTAGTAAAGGGTTAAGCAATCAGCCCCAGCATTTT	CASSKGLSNQPQHF
NA	NA	TRBV7-2	TRBJ2-3	TGTGCCAGCAGCGCATCTACAGATACGCAGTATTTT	CASSASTDTQYF
NA	NA	TRBV27	TRBJ2-1	TGTGCCAGCAGTTTAAGGGACAAAAACAATGAGCAGTTCTTC	CASSLRDKNNEQFF
NA	few	TRBV11-2	TRBJ2-1	TGTGCCAGCAGTCATTCGGCCTCGACTTACAATGAGCAGTTCTTC	CASSHSASTYNEQFF
NA	NA	TRBV12-3/TRBV12-4	TRBJ2-7	TGTGCCAGCAGTTTCGGGCAGAACTACGAGCAGTACTTC	CASSFGQNYEQYF
NA	NA	TRBV6-5	TRBJ1-4	TGTGCCAGCAGTTTCCGACCGGGCCCTACTAATGAAAAACTGTTTTTT	CASSFRPGPTNEKLFF
TRBD1	NA	TRBV7-2	TRBJ1-5	TGTGCCAGCAGCTCGACAGGGCCAGGACAGCCCCAGCATTTT	CASSSTGPGQPQHF
NA	NA	TRBV4-3	TRBJ1-2	TGCGCCAGCAGCCAAGACTGGGGAATGGGCTATGGCTACACCTTC	CASSQDWGMGYGYTF
NA	NA	TRBV21-1	TRBJ1-5	TGTGCCACTCGGAATCAGCCCCAGCATTTT	CATRNQPQHF
TRBD1	NA	TRBV5-8	TRBJ1-5	TGTGCCAGCAGGCAGGGGGGGACAGGGCAACAGCCCCAGCATTTT	CASRQGGTGQQPQHF
NA	NA	TRBV4-3	TRBJ1-4	TGCGCCAGCAGCCAAGATCGCCAGACTAATGAAAAACTGTTTTTT	CASSQDRQTNEKLFF
TRBD1	NA	TRBV5-1	TRBJ2-5	TGCGCCAGCAGCGGCTGGGACAGCCAAGAGACCCAGTACTTC	CASSGWDSQETQYF
NA	few	TRBV2	TRBJ1-4	TGTGCCAGCCAGGGGTCTGGTGAAAAACTGTTTTTT	CASQGSGEKLFF
NA	NA	TRBV19	TRBJ1-1	TGTGCCAGTAGTATAGTAGCGCCGCTGGGAAGCACTGAAGCTTTCTTT	CASSIVAPLGSTEAFF
NA	NA	TRBV5-1	TRBJ1-1	TGCGCCAGCAGCTCGGGGGAAATTAACACTGAAGCTTTCTTT	CASSSGEINTEAFF
NA	NA	TRBV9	TRBJ1-2	TGTGCCAGCAGCGGGAGCCTGCAGGGATTCAATGGCTACACCTTC	CASSGSLQGFNGYTF
TRBD2	NA	TRBV6-1	TRBJ2-5	TGTGCCAGCAGTGGGATGAGAGAGCGGGGGGTCCAAGAGACCCAGTACTTC	CASSGMRERGVQETQYF
NA	NA	TRBV7-9	TRBJ1-2	TGTGCCAGCAACTTGCCTGAGTGGGGAGTCTATGGCTACACCTTC	CASNLPEWGVYGYTF
NA	NA	TRBV6-5	TRBJ1-1	TGTGCCAGCAGTTACTTCGGGACTCCTCGTGGCACTGAAGCTTTCTTT	CASSYFGTPRGTEAFF
TRBD1	NA	TRBV10-3	TRBJ1-4	TGTGCCATCAGTGGATCCGGGACAGCTAATGAAAAACTGTTTTTT	CAISGSGTANEKLFF
NA	NA	TRBV18	TRBJ2-7	TGTGCCAGCTCACCACCCAAGCAGGGAGATGGCGAGCAGTACTTC	CASSPPKQGDGEQYF
NA	NA	TRBV10-1	TRBJ2-2	TGCGCCAGCAGAGACGACAGGGACTACACCGGGGAGCTGTTTTTT	CASRDDRDYTGELFF
NA	few	TRBV21-1	TRBJ2-7	TGTGCCAGCAGCAAAGGGGGAGGGGGAGGGGGGACTTTCTACGAGCAGTACTTC	CASSKGGGGGGTFYEQYF
NA	NA	TRBV7-2	TRBJ1-2	TGTGCCAGCAGCTTAGGGGCCGGGATTGGCTACACCTTC	CASSLGAGIGYTF
NA	NA	TRBV6-5	TRBJ2-7	TGTGCCAGCAGAGTTGGACTCACCTACGAGCAGTACTTC	CASRVGLTYEQYF
TRBD1	NA	TRBV6-2/TRBV6-3	TRBJ2-5	TGTGCCAGCAGTTCGGACAGGGGGCGGGAGACCCAGTACTTC	CASSSDRGRETQYF
NA	NA	TRBV5-1	TRBJ2-2	TGCGCCAGCAGCTTTGAGGGCTGGACCGGGGAGCTGTTTTTT	CASSFEGWTGELFF
TRBD1	NA	TRBV24-1	TRBJ2-2	TGTGCCACCAGTGAACAGGGGAGAAGGACCGGGGAGCTGTTTTTT	CATSEQGRRTGELFF
NA	NA	TRBV27	TRBJ1-6	TGTGCCAGCAGTTTATCGGGAGGGGTGGATTCACCCCTCCACTTT	CASSLSGGVDSPLHF
TRBD1	NA	TRBV9	TRBJ2-7	TGTGCCAGCAGCGTATTGGGACAGGGGGAGCAGTACTTC	CASSVLGQGEQYF
NA	NA	TRBV10-1	TRBJ1-1	TGCGCCATTTTAAATTCCCTTGGGGGGGGAGGTAACACTGAAGCTTTCTTT	CAILNSLGGGGNTEAFF
NA	NA	TRBV6-2/TRBV6-3	TRBJ2-7	TGTGCCAGCAGTTACTCCATACCCCTACAGGTCTACTCCTACGAGCAGTACTTC	CASSYSIPLQVYSYEQYF
NA	NA	TRBV13	TRBJ2-2	TGTGCCAGCAGCCCAGGCAGGGAGCTGTTTTTT	CASSPGRELFF
NA	NA	TRBV5-1	TRBJ2-2	TGCGCCAGCAGCTTGCGCAGGGCACGCACCGGGGAGCTGTTTTTT	CASSLRRARTGELFF